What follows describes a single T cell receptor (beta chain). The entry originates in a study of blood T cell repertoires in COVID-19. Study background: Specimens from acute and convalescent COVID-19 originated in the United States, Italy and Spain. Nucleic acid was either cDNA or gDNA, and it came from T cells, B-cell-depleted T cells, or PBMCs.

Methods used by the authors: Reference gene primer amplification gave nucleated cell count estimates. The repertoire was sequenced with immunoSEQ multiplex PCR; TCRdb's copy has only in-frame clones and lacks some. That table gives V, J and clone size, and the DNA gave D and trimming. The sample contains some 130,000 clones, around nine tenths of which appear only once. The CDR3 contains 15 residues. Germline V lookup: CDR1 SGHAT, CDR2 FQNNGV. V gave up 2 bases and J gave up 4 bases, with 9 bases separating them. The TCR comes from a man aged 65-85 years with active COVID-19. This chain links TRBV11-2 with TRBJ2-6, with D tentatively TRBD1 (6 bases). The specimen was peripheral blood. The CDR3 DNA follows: TGTGCCAGCAGCTTACAGGGGACAGGGGCCAACGTCCTGACTTTC. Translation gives CASSLQGTGANVLTF.